This is a list of T cell receptor beta chains from one sample in a study of identical twins. Via MiXCR, TCRdb re-called the 5' RACE reads, giving one row per CDR3 protein. The table includes about 240,000 distinct CDR3 sequences, about 10% detected once. The sequenced sample was memory T cells sorted from blood. All receptors come from a man aged 50-60 years in good health. Each CDR3 is given with its conserved first and last residue. Each record gives: D gene, CDR3 length, J gene, clone size, V gene, CDR3 DNA, CDR3 protein. D genes are given only for firm matches. Part of the rows lack a size; the others show once, few, many or a class for expanded clones.

>-|15|TRBJ2-3|few|TRBV5-1
TGCGCCAGCAGCTTGGAAGGGGGTTTTACAGATACGCAGTATTTT
CASSLEGGFTDTQYF
>-|15|TRBJ1-2|-|TRBV10-3
TGTGCCATCAGTGAGTCAAGGGGCGCTAACTATGGCTACACCTTC
CAISESRGANYGYTF
>TRBD1|16|TRBJ1-6|many|TRBV11-2
TGTGCCAGCAGCCGGGGACAGTGGGTGGTTAAATCACCCCTCCACTTT
CASSRGQWVVKSPLHF
>TRBD2|15|TRBJ2-7|few|TRBV18
TGTGCCAGCTCGCGGATGACTAGCGGGGGGCTCGAGCAGTACTTC
CASSRMTSGGLEQYF
>TRBD2|16|TRBJ2-1|many|TRBV4-2
TGTGCCAGCAGCCAAGGTTATAGCGGGGCATTAAATGAGCAGTTCTTC
CASSQGYSGALNEQFF
>-|13|TRBJ2-3|few|TRBV20-1
TGCAGTGCTAGCCACCCCGGCACAGATACGCAGTATTTT
CSASHPGTDTQYF
>-|16|TRBJ2-1|-|TRBV5-1
TGCGCCAGCAGCGTAGGGACAACCACATCCTACAATGAGCAGTTCTTC
CASSVGTTTSYNEQFF
>TRBD2|18|TRBJ2-5|many|TRBV20-1
TGCAGTGCTAGAGACTACATTCTAGCGGGAGGCGGCACAGAGACCCAGTACTTC
CSARDYILAGGGTETQYF
>-|14|TRBJ2-3|few|TRBV9
TGTGCCAGCAGCGTATCAGGCAACACAGATACGCAGTATTTT
CASSVSGNTDTQYF
>TRBD2|13|TRBJ2-7|few|TRBV25-1
TGTGCCAGCAGTGTTACTAGCGCCTACGAGCAGTACTTC
CASSVTSAYEQYF
>-|15|TRBJ2-2|many|TRBV5-1
TGCGCCAGCAGCCCCGGGCTAGCGACCACCGGGGAGCTGTTTTTT
CASSPGLATTGELFF
>-|12|TRBJ2-5|many|TRBV6-6
TGTGCCGGGGGGAACAACCGAGAGACCCAGTACTTC
CAGGNNRETQYF
>-|15|TRBJ2-2|many|TRBV29-1
TGCAGCGTTACTGTAGCTAGCGCGAACACCGGGGAGCTGTTTTTT
CSVTVASANTGELFF
>-|14|TRBJ1-2|-|TRBV6-1
TGTGCCAGCAGTGACACACAGGGTCTAAGGGGCTACACCTTC
CASSDTQGLRGYTF
>-|14|TRBJ2-4|many|TRBV6-2/TRBV6-3
TGTGCCAGCAACGCGCAGGGGCGAAGAAACATTCAGTACTTC
CASNAQGRRNIQYF
>-|13|TRBJ1-4|-|TRBV2
TGTGCCGGGTTCCGAGGGCGTAATGAAAAACTGTTTTTT
CAGFRGRNEKLFF
>-|13|TRBJ1-1|-|TRBV4-2
TGTGCCAGCAGCCAAGAATGGGGGACTGAAGCTTTCTTT
CASSQEWGTEAFF
>-|10|TRBJ2-7|many|TRBV12-3/TRBV12-4
TGTGCCAGCAGTTTAATCGTTCTGTACTTC
CASSLIVLYF
>TRBD2|13|TRBJ2-7|many|TRBV20-1
TGCAGTGCTAGAGGTCTAGCGGGATCCGAGCAGTACTTC
CSARGLAGSEQYF
>TRBD1|18|TRBJ2-7|many|TRBV6-5
TGTGCCAGCAGTTACTCGAAACATTCAGCAGGGGGAAACTACGAGCAGTACTTC
CASSYSKHSAGGNYEQYF
>TRBD1|15|TRBJ2-2|many|TRBV12-3/TRBV12-4
TGTGCCAGCAGGGGAGGGACAGGGTTCACCGGGGAGCTGTTTTTT
CASRGGTGFTGELFF
>-|17|TRBJ1-1|-|TRBV6-1
TGTGCCAGCAGTGGACAAAATTTGGCGGATACCAACACTGAAGCTTTCTTT
CASSGQNLADTNTEAFF
>-|16|TRBJ1-6|many|TRBV7-8
TGTGCCAGCAGCGCCACAGGCAAAACCTATAATTCACCCCTCCACTTT
CASSATGKTYNSPLHF
>-|14|TRBJ2-7|-|TRBV6-1
TGTGCCAGCACAGGGGGGTTCGGGTCCTACGAGCAGTACTTC
CASTGGFGSYEQYF
>TRBD2|15|TRBJ2-2|few|TRBV5-1
TGCGCCAGCAGCCCGGCCGGGACTAAAACCGGGGAGCTGTTTTTT
CASSPAGTKTGELFF
>-|15|TRBJ1-6|many|TRBV12-3/TRBV12-4
TGTGCCAGCAGTTTTTCGGGCGTTTCGAATTCACCCCTCCACTTT
CASSFSGVSNSPLHF
>-|17|TRBJ2-5|-|TRBV18
TGTGCCAGCTCACCCTTGACCGGGACCGCGTACCAAGAGACCCAGTACTTC
CASSPLTGTAYQETQYF
>-|11|TRBJ2-5|-|TRBV20-1
TGCAGTGCTAGACGGCAGCGAGGCCTGTACTTC
CSARRQRGLYF
>-|14|TRBJ2-1|many|TRBV20-1
TGCAGTGCCCCCTCTTTCGGGGCGTACAATGAGCAGTTCTTC
CSAPSFGAYNEQFF
>-|13|TRBJ1-4|-|TRBV12-3/TRBV12-4
TGTGCCAGCAGTTTAAGGGGCTCTGAAAAACTGTTTTTT
CASSLRGSEKLFF
>TRBD2|18|TRBJ2-7|many|TRBV7-8
TGTGCCAGCAGCGCCAAAGCCCCGGCTAGCGGGGCAGCCTACGAGCAGTACTTC
CASSAKAPASGAAYEQYF
>-|16|TRBJ1-1|-|TRBV4-2
TGTGCCAGCAGCCAGGCCGAGGAGGGCGCTGACACTGAAGCTTTCTTT
CASSQAEEGADTEAFF
>TRBD1|13|TRBJ1-2|-|TRBV6-2/TRBV6-3
TGTGCCAGCAGCCATGGGACAGGGCATGGCTACCCCTTC
CASSHGTGHGYPF
>TRBD2|14|TRBJ2-1|many|TRBV5-6
TGTGCCAGCAGCTTGGGGCTAGCGGCCAATGAGCAGTTCTTC
CASSLGLAANEQFF
>-|16|TRBJ2-3|-|TRBV18
TGTGCCAGCTCACCGCAATGGTCGCCTCAATCTAGTACGCAGTATTTT
CASSPQWSPQSSTQYF
>-|16|TRBJ1-5|-|TRBV7-9
TGTGCCAGCAGCTTAAGTCTCTCGGGGGCAACTCAGCCCCAGCATTTT
CASSLSLSGATQPQHF
>-|15|TRBJ1-1|-|TRBV7-2
TGTGCCAGCAGCAAAGGGGTGGGGATGAACACTGAAGCTTTCTTT
CASSKGVGMNTEAFF
>-|17|TRBJ2-5|many|TRBV28
TGTGCCAGCAGTTTATCACGACTTCTTGGGAGCTGGGAGACCCAGTACTTC
CASSLSRLLGSWETQYF
>-|15|TRBJ2-1|many|TRBV24-1
TGTGCCACCAGTGACTCAGTGAGCTCCTACAATGAGCAGTTCTTC
CATSDSVSSYNEQFF
>TRBD1|14|TRBJ1-5|-|TRBV20-1
TGCAGTGCTAGAGAACGACAGGGAGGCCAGCCCCAGCATTTT
CSARERQGGQPQHF
>-|16|TRBJ1-3|many|TRBV7-2
TGTGCCAGCAGCTTAGACGGGGGGAGCTCTGGAAACACCATATATTTT
CASSLDGGSSGNTIYF
>-|14|TRBJ1-1|many|TRBV10-3
TGTGCCATCAAGACAGGAACGCGGGTTACTGAAGCTTTCTTT
CAIKTGTRVTEAFF
>TRBD1|15|TRBJ1-2|few|TRBV5-1
TGCGCCAGCAGCACAGGACAGGGCATTAACTATGGCTACACCTTC
CASSTGQGINYGYTF
>TRBD2|13|TRBJ2-7|many|TRBV7-9
TGTGCCAGCAGCCACTACGGGGGGAATGAGCAGTACTTC
CASSHYGGNEQYF
>TRBD2|17|TRBJ2-3|many|TRBV20-1
TGCAGTGTTACGACTAGCGGGAGACCCCCGAGGGCAGATACGCAGTATTTT
CSVTTSGRPPRADTQYF
>-|14|TRBJ2-7|few|TRBV7-2
TGTGCCAGCAGCTTAGTCGGGGCCGCCGACGAGCAGTACTTC
CASSLVGAADEQYF
>-|16|TRBJ1-2|many|TRBV12-3/TRBV12-4
TGTGCCAGCAGTAAGCGAGGGGGGGCTCGTGGTTATGGCTACACCTTC
CASSKRGGARGYGYTF
>TRBD2|13|TRBJ2-1|-|TRBV6-1
TGTGCCAGCAGCTGGGGACTAGCGGTCAGGCGGTTCTTC
CASSWGLAVRRFF
>-|16|TRBJ2-2|few|TRBV11-2
TGTGCCAGCAGCTTAGCTTCATCGGCGACTACCGGGGAGCTGTTTTTT
CASSLASSATTGELFF
>-|14|TRBJ2-1|few|TRBV20-1
TGCAGTGCTAGACCGAGGAGCTCCTACAATGAGCAGTTCTTC
CSARPRSSYNEQFF
>-|11|TRBJ2-5|few|TRBV2
TGTGCCAGCAGAGAAGGAGAGACCCAGTACTTC
CASREGETQYF
>-|14|TRBJ2-7|-|TRBV7-2
TGTGCCAGCAGCTTAACCGGGATAGAGAGGGAGCAGTACTTC
CASSLTGIEREQYF
>-|15|TRBJ2-1|many|TRBV27
TGTGCCAGCAGTTTATCGTCAGCCCCCTACAATGAGCAGTTCTTC
CASSLSSAPYNEQFF
>-|14|TRBJ1-3|few|TRBV6-1
TGTGCCAGCAGTGAAGAGGGACTTGGAAACACCATATATTTT
CASSEEGLGNTIYF
>TRBD2|13|TRBJ2-1|-|TRBV20-1
TGCAGTGTCGCGGGACTACAACTCAATGAGCAGTTCTTC
CSVAGLQLNEQFF
>-|13|TRBJ1-5|many|TRBV19
TGTGCCAGTAGTATGACGGGTAATCAGCCCCAGCATTTT
CASSMTGNQPQHF
>-|15|TRBJ2-2|-|TRBV9
TGTGCCAGCAGCGGCGGGCCTCCGAACACCGGGGAGCTGTTTTTT
CASSGGPPNTGELFF